This T cell receptor (beta chain) was sequenced in a study of blood T cell repertoires in COVID-19. Overall study: Samples representing acute and convalescent COVID-19 were sourced from the United States, Italy and Spain. Sources were T cells, B-cell-depleted T cells, or PBMCs; the material itself was cDNA or gDNA.

The V gene lost 1 base and the J gene lost 4 bases, with 26 bases spanning the gap. Germline lookup yields CDR1 MNHEY and CDR2 SMNVEV (reference sequence). This CDR3 comprises 19 residues. In the authors' methods: It was from reference gene primer amplification that nucleated cell counts were estimated. Using immunoSEQ multiplex PCR, the repertoire was profiled, and TCRdb retains in-frame clones only, with some absent. Clonal size and the V and J genes are those of that table, whereas D and trimming came from the DNA. The table lists about 190,000 clones, around 79% of them singletons. The V and J genes are TRBV27 and TRBJ2-7; D ambiguous. The receptor was derived from a man in his fifties or sixties who had recovered from COVID-19. The material sequenced was peripheral blood. CDR3 in amino acids: CASSLFNPLTPLREYEQYF. The CDR3 nucleotides read TGTGCCAGCAGTTTATTTAACCCTCTAACTCCCCTAAGAGAATACGAGCAGTACTTC.